This is a list of T cell receptor beta chains from one sample in a study of T-cell reconstitution after alpha-beta-depleted transplantation in children. One entry per CDR3 protein, called by TCRdb with MiXCR from the PCR reads. The table records about 200,000 distinct CDR3 sequences, roughly 15% of them present only once. The material was PBMCs from the stem cell graft donor, obtained from the stem cell graft. The origin of the receptors is a human donor who donated a stem cell graft to a child with acute lymphoblastic leukemia. The CDR3 runs from the conserved cysteine through the conserved F or W.

v_call | cdr3_aa
TRBV28 | CASSLLGAETQYF
TRBV7-6 | CASSLNQADWMVF
TRBV5-1 | CASSLSGHPTYEQYF
TRBV12-3/TRBV12-4 | CASSFAGRETQYF
TRBV12-3/TRBV12-4 | CASSLEHGEAFF
TRBV10-3 | CAISSGTGQETQYF
TRBV5-5 | CASSLALTTVGSATF
TRBV29-1 | CSVEIGRNQETQYF
TRBV7-9 | CASSLTGGFTEAFF
TRBV30 | CAWTDTEAFF
TRBV12-3/TRBV12-4 | CASSLTGVAYNEQFF
TRBV7-2 | CASSLGAEQETQYF
TRBV4-1 | CASRPVRTSGFSYNEQFF
TRBV5-1 | CASSRLSTSSTDTQYF
TRBV20-1 | CSATAGGTETQYF
TRBV29-1 | CSVVVTGGDEQFF
TRBV5-1 | CASSLGDIGSYEQYF
TRBV12-3/TRBV12-4 | CASSLDQGGASEQYF
TRBV12-3/TRBV12-4 | CASSLGTSGTGNEQFF
TRBV6-5 | CASSLGLSGRSGTQYF
TRBV5-5 | CASSFSPSGQGDNEQFF
TRBV5-1 | CASSLHYGNTEAFF
TRBV25-1 | CASSDRRGERNIQYF
TRBV20-1 | CSAQTGYEQYF
TRBV5-1 | CASSLGGTADEQYF
TRBV7-9 | CASSFLLLAGVNEQFF
TRBV5-1 | CASSLEGQGLDTGELFF
TRBV20-1 | CSANSGQANNQPQHF
TRBV12-3/TRBV12-4 | CASSLSGRENSQYF
TRBV29-1 | CSVWSGTGVNEQFF
TRBV5-1 | CASSLSIGEQYF
TRBV5-1 | CASSLAVDNEQFF
TRBV7-8 | CASSLARGVSSYNEQFF
TRBV7-9 | CASSPPGQGLNEQFF
TRBV19 | CAGAPAGSSYNEQFF